The rows below give T cell receptor beta chains drawn from one sample of a study of CD8 T cells in Susac syndrome. TCRdb re-analysed the immunoSEQ multiplex PCR reads in MiXCR, keeping a single row per CDR3 protein. The repertoire includes around 140,000 distinct CDR3 sequences, about 95% of them detected once, and over 0.095% sits in the top ten. Sequencing input: CD4+ T cells from PBMCs. These receptors came from a human donor with multiple sclerosis. CDR3s include the opening cysteine and the closing phenylalanine or tryptophan.

>TRBV28
CASSLFRTPESPLHF
>TRBV3-1
CASSSGGRQPQHF
>TRBV20-1
CSANSGGLFSYNEQFF
>TRBV7-9
CASSSGQQQFF
>TRBV5-4
CASTWGGSSYNEQFF
>TRBV5-1
CASSPTAAGGNSYEQYF
>TRBV19
CASSPRTGKETQYF
>TRBV7-2
CASSLDRGIKPQHF
>TRBV9
CASSALTGVVGETQYF
>TRBV30
CAWSVPGGRVVYNEQFF
>TRBV24-1
CATSDPTSGSTDTQYF
>TRBV9
CASSASGGPTEAFF
>TRBV5-1
CASSLEVNYGYTF
>TRBV11-2
CASSLYSGGEQFF
>TRBV14
CASSQAMGQTYEQYF
>TRBV28
CASSPSGTTYEQYF
>TRBV11-1
CASSRAGGGLFSSSYNEQFF
>TRBV29-1
CSVEARDRSYNEQFF
>TRBV6-1
CASSQTRSSGANVLTF
>TRBV29-1
CSVGGQGAQGEQFF
>TRBV3-1
CASSLVGGGASTF
>TRBV2
CASSEAQGPGETQYF
>TRBV4-1
CASSQVRGSDNQPQHF
>TRBV20-1
CSAGGTSGIREQYF
>TRBV3-1
CASSRRMSGGSYEQYF
>TRBV7-9
CASRTSGSTDTQYF